Listed below are T cell receptor beta chains from one sample, sequenced in a study of blood T cell repertoires in COVID-19. TCRdb's copy holds only in-frame clones and misses some; the assay was immunoSEQ multiplex PCR. The table records 90,000 to 100,000 clones, around 80% of them present only once. Sequencing was carried out using peripheral blood. The receptor set was obtained from a man between 70 and 80 years old with acute or convalescent COVID-19. CDR3s include the opening cysteine and the closing phenylalanine or tryptophan. Each record gives: D gene, J gene, V gene, clone size, CDR3 protein, CDR3 DNA. D genes are given only for firm matches. The size entry is marked missing in some rows and otherwise reads once, few, many or a size class.

>-|TRBJ2-2|TRBV6-5|-
CASSFRQVAGELFF
TGTGCCAGCAGTTTCCGACAGGTTGCCGGGGAGCTGTTTTTT
>TRBD2|TRBJ2-3|TRBV24-1|once
CATSDLREKLRGGTDTQYF
TGTGCCACCAGTGATTTGCGGGAGAAGCTTCGGGGGGGGACAGATACGCAGTATTTT
>TRBD2|TRBJ2-7|TRBV19|-
CASSKTLWGLAGPTSSYEQYF
TGTGCCAGTAGCAAAACCCTGTGGGGGCTAGCGGGACCGACTAGCTCCTACGAGCAGTACTTC
>TRBD1|TRBJ2-5|TRBV11-1|-
CASSPGQGKETQYF
TGTGCCAGCAGCCCTGGACAGGGTAAAGAGACCCAGTACTTC
>-|TRBJ1-2|TRBV12-5|-
CASGFLDRNYGYTF
TGTGCTAGTGGCTTTCTCGACAGGAACTATGGCTACACCTTC
>TRBD1|TRBJ1-5|TRBV19|-
CASSMGFGRTGQPQHF
TGTGCCAGTAGTATGGGGTTTGGACGGACAGGCCAGCCCCAGCATTTT
>-|TRBJ1-6|TRBV18|-
CASSHGDSPLHF
TGTGCCAGCTCACACGGTGATTCACCCCTCCACTTT
>-|TRBJ2-7|TRBV28|-
CASSLLGFSYEQYF
TGTGCCAGCAGTTTGCTCGGGTTCTCCTACGAGCAGTACTTC
>-|TRBJ1-1|TRBV5-6|few
CASSPDQRTRGTEAFF
TGTGCCAGCAGCCCCGACCAGAGGACGCGGGGGACTGAAGCTTTCTTT
>TRBD1|TRBJ2-5|TRBV4-3|-
CASSQDWTAGGETQYF
TGCGCCAGCAGCCAAGATTGGACAGCAGGGGGAGAGACCCAGTACTTC
>-|TRBJ1-1|TRBV6-6|-
CASSYSREDTEAFF
TGTGCCAGCAGTTACTCGCGGGAGGACACTGAAGCTTTCTTT
>TRBD1|TRBJ2-7|TRBV5-1|-
CASSFSRDSLITYEQYF
TGCGCCAGCAGCTTTTCCCGGGACAGCCTTATTACCTACGAGCAGTACTTC
>-|TRBJ2-7|TRBV6-5|few
CATAGRGNAYEQYF
TGTGCCACCGCCGGCCGGGGGAACGCCTACGAGCAGTACTTC
>TRBD2|TRBJ2-1|TRBV29-1|-
CSAETSGDNEQFF
TGCAGCGCTGAGACTAGCGGAGACAATGAGCAGTTCTTC
>TRBD2|TRBJ2-1|TRBV5-1|-
CASSLRGLNSYNEQFF
TGCGCCAGCAGCTTGCGGGGACTAAACTCCTACAATGAGCAGTTCTTC
>TRBD2|TRBJ2-7|TRBV28|-
CASSLRDSGSFHEQYF
TGTGCCAGCAGTTTAAGAGATAGCGGGAGTTTTCACGAGCAGTACTTC
>TRBD1|TRBJ1-6|TRBV19|-
CASSIMTGVNSPLHF
TGTGCCAGTAGTATCATGACAGGGGTAAATTCACCCCTCCACTTT
>-|TRBJ1-1|TRBV28|-
CASSPFTREAFF
TGTGCCAGCAGTCCCTTCACTCGGGAAGCTTTCTTT
>TRBD1|TRBJ1-5|TRBV10-3|few
CAISESGPQGEQPQHF
TGTGCCATCAGTGAGTCAGGCCCACAGGGGGAACAGCCCCAGCATTTT
>TRBD2|TRBJ2-1|TRBV9|-
CASSDSRGLAGASYNEQFF
TGTGCAAGCTCAGATTCCAGAGGACTAGCGGGAGCATCCTACAATGAGCAGTTCTTC
>-|TRBJ2-2|TRBV28|-
CASRLLSGELFF
TGTGCCAGCAGGTTATTATCCGGGGAGCTGTTTTTT
>TRBD1|TRBJ2-3|TRBV6-6|once
CASIAGGVKGTQYF
TGTGCCAGCATCGCAGGGGGCGTGAAGGGTACGCAGTATTTT
>-|TRBJ2-3|TRBV12-3/TRBV12-4|-
CASSYTDTQYF
TGTGCCAGCAGCTACACAGATACGCAGTATTTT
>-|TRBJ1-6|TRBV5-4|-
CASSSPQSSYNSPLHF
TGTGCCAGCAGCTCCCCACAGAGCTCCTATAATTCACCCCTCCACTTT
>-|TRBJ1-1|TRBV12-3/TRBV12-4|-
CASSARAEAFF
TGTGCCAGCAGCGCGAGGGCTGAAGCTTTCTTT
>-|TRBJ2-3|TRBV30|-
CAWSVRRATDTQYF
TGTGCCTGGAGTGTACGGAGAGCCACAGATACGCAGTATTTT
>TRBD2|TRBJ2-7|TRBV27|-
CASSSAGLAGIYEQYF
TGTGCCAGCAGTTCGGCGGGACTAGCGGGAATTTACGAGCAGTACTTC
>-|TRBJ2-1|TRBV19|few
CASSTAGLGDNEQFF
TGTGCCAGTAGTACGGCCGGCCTGGGAGACAATGAGCAGTTCTTC
>-|TRBJ1-2|TRBV11-2|-
CASSLDQVNFYGYTF
TGTGCCAGCAGCTTAGATCAGGTGAACTTCTATGGCTACACCTTC
>-|TRBJ1-1|TRBV7-3|few
CASSLRGRDTEAFF
TGTGCCAGCAGCTTAAGGGGGCGAGACACTGAAGCTTTCTTT
>TRBD1|TRBJ2-7|TRBV5-5|-
CASSPGQGFYEQYF
TGTGCCAGCAGCCCGGGACAGGGCTTCTACGAGCAGTACTTC
>-|TRBJ1-1|TRBV25-1|-
CASSELVTGNTEAFF
TGTGCCAGCAGTGAATTAGTCACAGGGAACACTGAAGCTTTCTTT
>-|TRBJ2-1|TRBV27|-
CASTAGTNEQFF
TGTGCCAGCACCGCGGGAACTAATGAGCAGTTCTTC
>TRBD1|TRBJ2-5|TRBV7-9|-
CASSLGQGGRQTQYF
TGTGCCAGCAGCTTGGGACAGGGTGGGAGGCAGACCCAGTACTTC
>-|TRBJ2-7|TRBV21-1|-
CASSSGTIPYEQYF
TGTGCCAGCAGCAGCGGGACCATTCCCTACGAGCAGTACTTC
>-|TRBJ2-2|TRBV29-1|few
CRDGGSGLANTGELFF
TGCAGAGACGGAGGGTCAGGACTGGCGAACACCGGGGAGCTGTTTTTT
>-|TRBJ2-1|TRBV5-1|-
CASSLGPLEGNEQFF
TGCGCCAGCAGCTTGGGTCCCCTGGAGGGCAATGAGCAGTTCTTC
>-|TRBJ2-2|TRBV19|-
CASSSRAPGTGELFF
TGTGCCAGTAGTTCGCGGGCCCCGGGGACCGGGGAGCTGTTTTTT
>-|TRBJ2-7|TRBV4-1|-
CASSLIGGAPSYEQYF
TGCGCCAGCAGCCTGATTGGCGGGGCTCCCTCCTACGAGCAGTACTTC
>-|TRBJ2-1|TRBV28|-
CASSHGGGADNEQFF
TGTGCCAGCAGCCACGGGGGTGGGGCAGACAATGAGCAGTTCTTC
>TRBD1|TRBJ1-6|TRBV6-5|-
CASSPDREASPLHF
TGTGCCAGCAGTCCCGACAGGGAGGCTTCACCCCTCCACTTT
>TRBD2|TRBJ2-1|TRBV29-1|-
CSAREAHNEQFF
TGCAGCGCTCGGGAGGCCCACAATGAGCAGTTCTTC
>TRBD2|TRBJ2-7|TRBV11-2|-
CASSLGSGRISYEQYF
TGTGCCAGCAGCTTAGGTAGCGGGAGGATATCCTACGAGCAGTACTTC
>TRBD1|TRBJ1-2|TRBV10-3|few
CAITQGTGFYGYTF
TGTGCCATCACCCAAGGGACAGGGTTCTATGGCTACACCTTC
>TRBD1|TRBJ2-5|TRBV28|few
CASSSLQGVGPKTQYF
TGTGCCAGCAGTTCGTTACAGGGGGTAGGGCCGAAGACCCAGTACTTC
>TRBD2|TRBJ2-3|TRBV29-1|-
CSVVGTSGYSTDTQYF
TGCAGCGTTGTGGGGACTAGCGGATATAGCACAGATACGCAGTATTTT
>TRBD1|TRBJ2-5|TRBV29-1|-
CSVTTGAQQETQYF
TGCAGCGTGACGACAGGGGCCCAACAAGAGACCCAGTACTTC
>-|TRBJ2-5|TRBV6-5|-
CASRFRARETQYF
TGTGCCAGCAGATTCAGGGCGCGAGAGACCCAGTACTTC
>TRBD1|TRBJ2-2|TRBV5-5|-
CASSYGQANTGELFF
TGTGCCAGCAGCTACGGACAGGCTAACACCGGGGAGCTGTTTTTT
>-|TRBJ1-3|TRBV5-1|once
CASSLVAGTLSGNTIYF
TGCGCCAGCAGCTTGGTTGCGGGGACCCTCTCTGGAAACACCATATATTTT
>-|TRBJ2-7|TRBV4-2|few
CASSQNPQEGEQYF
TGTGCCAGCAGCCAAAACCCCCAGGAGGGGGAGCAGTACTTC
>-|TRBJ1-1|TRBV5-4|-
CASSLAPGENTEAFF
TGTGCCAGCAGCTTGGCCCCAGGGGAGAACACTGAAGCTTTCTTT
>-|TRBJ2-1|TRBV19|-
CASSIDPTGTYNEQFF
TGTGCCAGTAGTATAGATCCCACGGGGACCTACAATGAGCAGTTCTTC
>-|TRBJ2-3|TRBV24-1|-
CATSDLGGAAERDTQYF
TGTGCCACCAGTGATTTGGGAGGGGCGGCGGAACGAGATACGCAGTATTTT